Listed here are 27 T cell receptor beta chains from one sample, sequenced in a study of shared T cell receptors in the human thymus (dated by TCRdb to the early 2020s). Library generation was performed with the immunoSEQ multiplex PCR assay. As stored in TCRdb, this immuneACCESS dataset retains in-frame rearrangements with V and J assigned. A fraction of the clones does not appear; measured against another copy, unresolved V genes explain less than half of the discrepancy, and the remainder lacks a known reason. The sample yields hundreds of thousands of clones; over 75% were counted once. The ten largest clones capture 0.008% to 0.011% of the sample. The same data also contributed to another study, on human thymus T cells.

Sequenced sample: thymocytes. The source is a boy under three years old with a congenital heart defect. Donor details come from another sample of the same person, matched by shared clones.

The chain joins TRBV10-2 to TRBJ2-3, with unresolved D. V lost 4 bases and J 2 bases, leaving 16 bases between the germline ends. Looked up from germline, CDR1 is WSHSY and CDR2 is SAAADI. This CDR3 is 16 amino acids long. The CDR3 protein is CASSAVAGSTTDTQYF. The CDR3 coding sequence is TGCGCCAGCAGTGCAGTAGCCGGGTCCACCACAGATACGCAGTATTTT.

The CDR3 sequence: CASSLWGGSIIDTQYF. CDR3 DNA: TGTGCCAGCAGCTTGTGGGGAGGCTCAATCATAGATACGCAGTATTTT. The gene calls are TRBV5-4 and TRBJ2-3; possible D gene TRBD2, 6 bases. This CDR3 has 16 residues. V lost 1 base to trimming and J lost 5 bases, with 17 bases between them. Germline values: CDR1 SGHNT, CDR2 YYREEE (reference sequence).

CDR3 in DNA: TGTGCCAGCAGTCTAGGGAACACTGAAGCTTTCTTT. It codes for CASSLGNTEAFF. The chain is built from TRBV27 and TRBJ1-1; D unresolved. The CDR3 has 12 residues. CDR1 and CDR2 (germline): MNHEY, SMNVEV (reference sequence). V shed 5 bases and J shed 1 base, with 5 bases lying between them.

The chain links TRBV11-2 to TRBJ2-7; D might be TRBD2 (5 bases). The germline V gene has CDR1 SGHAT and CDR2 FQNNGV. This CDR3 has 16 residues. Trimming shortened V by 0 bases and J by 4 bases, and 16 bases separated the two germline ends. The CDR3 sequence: CASSLDRGLAWYEQYF. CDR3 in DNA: TGTGCCAGCAGCTTAGATCGTGGGCTAGCTTGGTACGAGCAGTACTTC.

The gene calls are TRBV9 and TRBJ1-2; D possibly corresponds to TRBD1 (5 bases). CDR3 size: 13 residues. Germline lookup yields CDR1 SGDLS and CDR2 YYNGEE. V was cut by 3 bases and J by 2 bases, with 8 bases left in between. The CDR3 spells CASSGRVNYGYTF. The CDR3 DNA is TGTGCCAGCAGCGGCAGGGTAAACTATGGCTACACCTTC.

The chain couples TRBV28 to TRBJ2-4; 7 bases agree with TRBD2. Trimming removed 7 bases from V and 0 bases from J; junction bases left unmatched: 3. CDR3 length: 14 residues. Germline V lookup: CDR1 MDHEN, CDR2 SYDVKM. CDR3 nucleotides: TGTGCCAGCACCAAGCGGGGAGCCAAAAACATTCAGTACTTC. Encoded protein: CASTKRGAKNIQYF.

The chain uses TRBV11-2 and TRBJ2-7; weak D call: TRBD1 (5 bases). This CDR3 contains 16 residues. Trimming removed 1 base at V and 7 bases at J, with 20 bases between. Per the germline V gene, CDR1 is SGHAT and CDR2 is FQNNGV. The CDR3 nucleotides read TGTGCCAGCAGCTTAGCCCAGGGCCTTGTTCTTGGGGAGCAGTACTTC. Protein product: CASSLAQGLVLGEQYF.

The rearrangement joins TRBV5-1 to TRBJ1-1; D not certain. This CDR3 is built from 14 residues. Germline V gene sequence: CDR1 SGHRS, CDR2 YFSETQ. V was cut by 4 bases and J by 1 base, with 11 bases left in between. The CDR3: CASSPWAENTEAFF. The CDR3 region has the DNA TGCGCCAGCAGCCCTTGGGCTGAGAACACTGAAGCTTTCTTT.

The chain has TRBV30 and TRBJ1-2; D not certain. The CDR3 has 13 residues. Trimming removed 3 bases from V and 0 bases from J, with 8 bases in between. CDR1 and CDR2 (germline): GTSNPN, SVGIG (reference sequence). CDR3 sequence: CAWRLTSNYGYTF. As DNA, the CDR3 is TGTGCCTGGAGGCTAACCTCTAACTATGGCTACACCTTC.

The CDR3 spells CASMEGAETQYF. DNA for the CDR3: TGTGCCAGCATGGAGGGGGCTGAGACCCAGTACTTC. This sequence joins TRBV6-5 and TRBJ2-5, with TRBD1 as a possible D gene (7 bases). Trimming took 7 bases from V and 5 from J, leaving 11 bases between them. The CDR3 spans 12 residues. Germline loops: CDR1 MNHEY, CDR2 SVGAGI.

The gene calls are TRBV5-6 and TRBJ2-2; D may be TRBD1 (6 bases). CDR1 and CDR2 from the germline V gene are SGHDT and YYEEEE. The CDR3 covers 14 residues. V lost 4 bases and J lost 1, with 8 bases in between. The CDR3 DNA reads TGTGCCAGCAGCGGGACAAGGAACACCGGGGAGCTGTTTTTT. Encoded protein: CASSGTRNTGELFF.

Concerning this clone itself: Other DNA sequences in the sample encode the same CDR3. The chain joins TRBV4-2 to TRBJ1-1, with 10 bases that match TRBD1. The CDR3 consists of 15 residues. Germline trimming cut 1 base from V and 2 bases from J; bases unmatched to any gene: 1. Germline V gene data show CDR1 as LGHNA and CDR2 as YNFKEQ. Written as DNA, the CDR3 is TGTGCCAGCAGCCAAGCGACAGGGGGCAACACTGAAGCTTTCTTT. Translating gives CASSQATGGNTEAFF.

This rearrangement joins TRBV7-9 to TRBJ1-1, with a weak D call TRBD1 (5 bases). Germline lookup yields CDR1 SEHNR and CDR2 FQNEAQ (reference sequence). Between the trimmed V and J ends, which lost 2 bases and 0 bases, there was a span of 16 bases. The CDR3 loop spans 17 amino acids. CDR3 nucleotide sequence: TGTGCCAGCAGCTTAAGGAGACAGCGCGCCATGAACACTGAAGCTTTCTTT. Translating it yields CASSLRRQRAMNTEAFF.

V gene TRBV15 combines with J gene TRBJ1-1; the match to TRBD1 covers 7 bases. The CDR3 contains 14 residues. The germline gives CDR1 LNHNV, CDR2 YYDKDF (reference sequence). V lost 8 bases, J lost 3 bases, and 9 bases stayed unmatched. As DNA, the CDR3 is TGTGCCACCCAGGAGGGGGCAGGGGACACTGAAGCTTTCTTT. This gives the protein CATQEGAGDTEAFF.

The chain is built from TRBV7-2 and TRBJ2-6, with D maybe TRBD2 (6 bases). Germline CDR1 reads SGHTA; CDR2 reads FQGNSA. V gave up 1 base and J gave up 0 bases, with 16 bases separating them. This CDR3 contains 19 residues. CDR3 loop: CASSLGGGSRGSGANVLTF. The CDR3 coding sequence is TGTGCCAGCAGCTTAGGTGGAGGGTCCAGAGGCTCTGGGGCCAACGTCCTGACTTTC.

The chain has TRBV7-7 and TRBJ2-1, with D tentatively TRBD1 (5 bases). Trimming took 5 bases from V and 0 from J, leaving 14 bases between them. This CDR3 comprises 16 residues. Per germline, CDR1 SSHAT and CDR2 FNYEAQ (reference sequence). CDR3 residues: CASSLGATSSYNEQFF. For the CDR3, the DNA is TGTGCCAGCAGCCTTGGGGCCACGAGCTCCTACAATGAGCAGTTCTTC.

The CDR3 nucleotides read TGTGCCAGCAGCGACGGGGGCGGGAGGGCCCCCTACGAGCAGTACTTC. It translates to CASSDGGGRAPYEQYF. This chain uses TRBV9 with TRBJ2-7; 9 bases align to TRBD2. After removal of 3 bases from V and 2 bases from J, the junction contained 9 bases not matched to a gene. Germline CDR1 and CDR2: SGDLS and YYNGEE. The CDR3 is 16 amino acids.

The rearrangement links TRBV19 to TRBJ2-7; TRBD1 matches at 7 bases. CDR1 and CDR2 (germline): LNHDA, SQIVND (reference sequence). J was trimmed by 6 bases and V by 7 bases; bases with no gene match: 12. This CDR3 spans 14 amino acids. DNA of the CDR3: TGTGCCAGTACCGACAGGGATCCCCCTACCGAGCAGTACTTC. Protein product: CASTDRDPPTEQYF.

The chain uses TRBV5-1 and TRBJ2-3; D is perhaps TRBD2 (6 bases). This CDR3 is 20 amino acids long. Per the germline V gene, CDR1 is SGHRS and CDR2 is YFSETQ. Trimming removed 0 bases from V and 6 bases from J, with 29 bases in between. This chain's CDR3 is CASSLECGEEEELLRDTQYF. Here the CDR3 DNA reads TGCGCCAGCAGCTTGGAGTGTGGGGAGGAGGAGGAGCTATTGAGGGATACGCAGTATTTT.

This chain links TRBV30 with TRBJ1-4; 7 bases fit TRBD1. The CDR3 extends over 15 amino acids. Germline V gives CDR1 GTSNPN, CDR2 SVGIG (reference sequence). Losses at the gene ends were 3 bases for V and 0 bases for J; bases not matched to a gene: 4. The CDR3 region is CAWSPGQATNEKLFF. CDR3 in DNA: TGTGCCTGGAGCCCTGGACAGGCAACTAATGAAAAACTGTTTTTT.

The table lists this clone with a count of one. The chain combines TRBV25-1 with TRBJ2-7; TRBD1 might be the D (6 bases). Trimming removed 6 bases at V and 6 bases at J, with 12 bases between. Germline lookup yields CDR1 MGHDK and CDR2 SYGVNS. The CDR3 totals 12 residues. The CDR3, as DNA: TGTGCCAGCAGCTCCCAACAGGGCGAGCAGTACTTC. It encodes CASSSQQGEQYF.

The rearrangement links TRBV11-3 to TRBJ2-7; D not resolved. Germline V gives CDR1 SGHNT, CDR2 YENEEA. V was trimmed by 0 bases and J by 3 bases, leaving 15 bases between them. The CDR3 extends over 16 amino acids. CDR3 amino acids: CASSLEAEAALYEQYF. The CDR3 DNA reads TGTGCCAGCAGCTTAGAGGCGGAAGCAGCGCTCTACGAGCAGTACTTC.

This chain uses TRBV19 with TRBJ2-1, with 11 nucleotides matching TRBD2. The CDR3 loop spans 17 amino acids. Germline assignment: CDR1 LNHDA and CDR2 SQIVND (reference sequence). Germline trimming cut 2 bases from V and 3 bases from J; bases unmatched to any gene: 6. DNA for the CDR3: TGTGCCAGTAGTATATCGGCTAGCGGGAGGATCTACAATGAGCAGTTCTTC. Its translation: CASSISASGRIYNEQFF.

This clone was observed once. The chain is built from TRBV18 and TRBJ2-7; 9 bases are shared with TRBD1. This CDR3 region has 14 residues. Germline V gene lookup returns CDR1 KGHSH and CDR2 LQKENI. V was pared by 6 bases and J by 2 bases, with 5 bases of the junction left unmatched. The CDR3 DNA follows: TGTGCCAGCTCCAGGACAGGGGCTACCTACGAGCAGTACTTC. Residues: CASSRTGATYEQYF. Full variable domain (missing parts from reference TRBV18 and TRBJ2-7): NAGVMQNPRHLVRRRGQEARLRCSPMKGHSHVYWYRQLPEEGLKFMVYLQKENIIDESGMPKERFSAEFPKEGPSILRIQQVVRGDSAAYFCASSRTGATYEQYFGPGTRLTVT.

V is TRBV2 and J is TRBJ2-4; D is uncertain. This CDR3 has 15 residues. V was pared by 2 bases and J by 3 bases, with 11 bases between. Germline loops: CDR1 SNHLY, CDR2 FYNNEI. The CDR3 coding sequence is TGTGCCAGCAGTGAAACAGTGGTCGGCAAAAACATTCAGTACTTC. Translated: CASSETVVGKNIQYF.

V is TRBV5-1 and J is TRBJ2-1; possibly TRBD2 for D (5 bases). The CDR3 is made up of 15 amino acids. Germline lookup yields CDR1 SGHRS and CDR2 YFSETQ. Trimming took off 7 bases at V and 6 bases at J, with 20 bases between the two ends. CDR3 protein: CASFPSSAEVNEQFF. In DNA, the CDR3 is TGCGCCAGCTTTCCCTCCAGCGCGGAGGTCAATGAGCAGTTCTTC.

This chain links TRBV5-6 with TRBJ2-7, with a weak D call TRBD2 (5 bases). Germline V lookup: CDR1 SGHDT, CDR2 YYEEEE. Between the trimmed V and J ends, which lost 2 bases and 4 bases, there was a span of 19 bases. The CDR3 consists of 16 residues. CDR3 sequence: CASSFAGLGGYYEQYF. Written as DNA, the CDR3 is TGTGCCAGCAGCTTCGCCGGGTTGGGCGGGTATTACGAGCAGTACTTC. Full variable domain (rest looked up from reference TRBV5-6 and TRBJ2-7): DAGVTQSPTHLIKTRGQQVTLRCSPKSGHDTVSWYQQALGQGPQFIFQYYEEEERQRGNFPDRFSGHQFPNYSSELNVNALLLGDSALYLCASSFAGLGGYYEQYFGPGTRLTVT.